This passage covers 31 T cell receptor beta chains from one sample sequenced in a study of human T cells and chemical hapten exposure. A single record per CDR3 protein comes from TCRdb applying MiXCR to the RACE reads. This sample has some 350,000 distinct CDR3 sequences, with about 6% found just once. The time point: patch test 2, 6 weeks after DPC sensitization. Treatment in this sample: therapeutic diphenylcyclopropenone sensitization with weekly scalp DPC. The specimen comprised whole blood, sampled in connection with sensitization to the hapten diphenylcyclopropenone (DPC). Every receptor here comes from a woman under 30 with alopecia areata. Some clones in this sample may be carry-over from other donors' samples.

This clonotype was picked up many times. For the CDR3, the DNA is TGCGCCAGCAGCTTGGAAATGGCCAACCGCATGAACACTGAAGCTTTCTTT. Its protein product is CASSLEMANRMNTEAFF. The rearrangement links TRBV5-1 to TRBJ1-1, with no clear D. V lost 0 bases and J 0 bases, leaving 15 bases between the germline ends. The CDR3 sequence is 17 residues long. Germline V gene sequence: CDR1 SGHRS, CDR2 YFSETQ.

In its sample, this clonotype was seen many times. The junction does not match germline at one end; this may be a read error. The V call is TRBV5-1, the J call TRBJ1-1; the D is unclear. Germline loops: CDR1 SGHRS, CDR2 YFSETQ. The CDR3 sequence is 15 residues long. CDR3 bases: TGCGCCAACAGCTTGGGTGCAGGTATGAACACTGAAGCTTTCTTT. It translates to CANSLGAGMNTEAFF.

This clonotype has ten or more counts. The rearrangement joins TRBV5-6 to TRBJ1-4; 9 bases are shared with TRBD1. Germline values: CDR1 SGHDT, CDR2 YYEEEE. The CDR3 is made up of 14 amino acids. The junction had 7 bases not matched to a gene; V was cut back by 6 bases and J by 7 bases. The CDR3 coding sequence is TGTGCCAGCACCTACAGGGGGCGGGTTGAAAAACTGTTTTTT. Residues: CASTYRGRVEKLFF. Full variable domain (missing parts from reference TRBV5-6 and TRBJ1-4): DAGVTQSPTHLIKTRGQQVTLRCSPKSGHDTVSWYQQALGQGPQFIFQYYEEEERQRGNFPDRFSGHQFPNYSSELNVNALLLGDSALYLCASTYRGRVEKLFFGSGTQLSVL.

The chain employs TRBV20-1 and TRBJ2-7; TRBD1 agrees at 9 bases. V lost 5 bases and J lost 2; bases outside the gene matches: 7. Germline V gene data show CDR1 as DFQATT and CDR2 as SNEGSKA (reference sequence). The CDR3 covers 14 residues. The CDR3 is CSAQSGTGPYEQYF. The CDR3 DNA reads TGCAGTGCTCAATCCGGGACAGGGCCCTACGAGCAGTACTTC.

This chain uses TRBV29-1 with TRBJ2-5, with a possible D match to TRBD2 (6 bases). Germline CDR1 is SQVTM and CDR2 is ANQGSEA. The V end was cut by 7 bases, the J end by 5 bases, with 20 bases between. The CDR3 extends over 14 amino acids. CDR3 residues: CSAVGGEFAETQYF. The CDR3 nucleotides read TGCAGCGCCGTCGGCGGGGAGTTTGCGGAGACCCAGTACTTC.

The V and J genes are TRBV2 and TRBJ1-6, with D perhaps matching TRBD1 (6 bases). The CDR3 length is 15 residues. CDR1 and CDR2 (germline): SNHLY, FYNNEI. V lost 1 base, J lost 10 bases, and 14 bases lay in between. The CDR3 coding sequence is TGTGCCAGCAGTGAAGTGGCAGGGGCTAAATCACCCCTCCACTTT. It encodes CASSEVAGAKSPLHF. Full variable domain (outside the CDR3, taken from reference TRBV2 and TRBJ1-6): EPEVTQTPSHQVTQMGQEVILRCVPISNHLYFYWYRQILGQKVEFLVSFYNNEISEKSEIFDDQFSVERPDGSNFTLKIRSTKLEDSAMYFCASSEVAGAKSPLHFGNGTRLTVT.

The sample holds a few counts of this clonotype. The rearrangement uses TRBV7-2 and TRBJ2-1; tentative D call: TRBD2 (6 bases). There are 16 residues in the CDR3. The germline CDR1 and CDR2 sequences are SGHTA and FQGNSA. V shed 5 bases and J shed 4 bases, with 18 bases lying between them. CDR3 loop: CASSVLPPGAYNEQFF. The CDR3 nucleotides read TGTGCCAGCAGCGTACTACCTCCGGGAGCTTACAATGAGCAGTTCTTC.

The V and J genes are TRBV6-6 and TRBJ1-5; D gene unclear. Trimming removed 5 bases at V and 3 bases at J, with 11 bases between. Germline V gene lookup returns CDR1 MNHNY and CDR2 SVGAGI (reference sequence). The CDR3 totals 14 residues. The CDR3 bases are TGTGCCAGCAGTCACACGACTTCCAATCAGCCCCAGCATTTT. Translation: CASSHTTSNQPQHF.

This clonotype was picked up many times. This chain links TRBV20-1 with TRBJ1-3, with TRBD1 matching over 7 bases. Trimming at V came to 1 base and at J to 0 bases, leaving 3 bases not matched to a gene. Germline CDR1 is DFQATT and CDR2 is SNEGSKA (reference sequence). CDR3 size: 15 residues. The DNA of the CDR3 is TGCAGTGCTAGAGTCAGGGGGAACTCTGGAAACACCATATATTTT. Amino acid sequence: CSARVRGNSGNTIYF.

In its sample, this clonotype was seen a few times. V and J are TRBV7-2 and TRBJ1-5; possibly TRBD1 for D (5 bases). V was clipped by 2 bases and J by 3 bases, with 14 bases between them. Germline assignment: CDR1 SGHTA and CDR2 FQGNSA. The CDR3 spans 16 residues. CDR3 sequence reads: CASSLQDGGFNQPQHF. The CDR3 DNA reads TGTGCCAGCAGCTTACAAGACGGGGGATTCAATCAGCCCCAGCATTTT.

This clonotype has more than one count but fewer than ten. The rearrangement uses TRBV6-2 or TRBV6-3 and TRBJ1-2; 7 nucleotides agree with TRBD1. The germline V gene encodes CDR1 MNHEY and CDR2 SVGEGT. The CDR3 runs to 16 residues. V trimming: 8 bases; J trimming: 2 bases; junction bases outside the gene matches: 14. CDR3 residues: CASGEKGQNLNYGYTF. The CDR3 bases are TGTGCCAGCGGCGAAAAGGGACAGAACCTAAACTATGGCTACACCTTC.

This clonotype was counted ten times or more. The rearrangement joins TRBV6-5 to TRBJ1-2; D remains ambiguous. The CDR3 sequence is 15 residues long. The V end was cut by 5 bases, the J end by 0 bases, with 13 bases between. In germline, CDR1 is MNHEY, CDR2 SVGAGI. CDR3 loop: CASSGPGTSNYGYTF. The CDR3, as DNA: TGTGCCAGCAGTGGTCCGGGAACCTCTAACTATGGCTACACCTTC.

V and J are TRBV5-1 and TRBJ1-1; D may be TRBD1 (6 bases). Per germline, CDR1 SGHRS and CDR2 YFSETQ. This CDR3 is 12 amino acids long. V lost 5 bases, J lost 4 bases, and 9 bases lay in between. CDR3: CASRSGATEAFF. The CDR3, as DNA: TGCGCCAGCAGGTCGGGGGCCACTGAAGCTTTCTTT. Complete variable domain (other parts from reference TRBV5-1 and TRBJ1-1): KAGVTQTPRYLIKTRGQQVTLSCSPISGHRSVSWYQQTPGQGLQFLFEYFSETQRNKGNFPGRFSGRQFSNSRSEMNVSTLELGDSALYLCASRSGATEAFFGQGTRLTVV.

This chain joins TRBV3-1 and TRBJ1-3, with D hard to call. Germline CDR1 is LGHDT and CDR2 is YNNKEL (reference sequence). The V end was cut by 4 bases, the J end by 5 bases, with 6 bases between. This CDR3 comprises 12 residues. For the CDR3, the DNA is TGTGCCAGCAGCCCCGATCGAAACACCATATATTTT. Translated: CASSPDRNTIYF. Based on the CDR3 plus reference TRBV3-1 and TRBJ1-3, the full variable domain is DTAVSQTPKYLVTQMGNDKSIKCEQNLGHDTMYWYKQDSKKFLKIMFSYNNKELIINETVPNRFSPKSPDKAHLNLHINSLELGDSAVYFCASSPDRNTIYFGEGSWLTVV.

This clonotype came up many times. V gene TRBV4-1 combines with J gene TRBJ1-1; unclear D gene. CDR1 and CDR2 from the germline V gene are MGHRA and YSYEKL. This CDR3 has 18 residues. The V and J ends lost 0 bases and 0 bases respectively, with 17 bases between them. The chain's CDR3 is CASSQDPQATDMNTEAFF. CDR3 DNA sequence: TGCGCCAGCAGCCAAGACCCCCAGGCAACAGACATGAACACTGAAGCTTTCTTT.

This clonotype has a count of ten or more. The CDR3 region is CASSQVGGAYNEQFF. The CDR3 DNA is TGTGCCAGCAGCCAAGTCGGGGGGGCCTACAATGAGCAGTTCTTC. The rearrangement joins TRBV4-2 to TRBJ2-1; 8 nucleotides match TRBD2. The V gene's germline CDR1 is LGHNA and CDR2 YNFKEQ. The CDR3 loop spans 15 amino acids. The V segment lost 1 base and the J segment 2 bases; nucleotides outside the gene matches: 1.

This clonotype was detected ten times or more. V is TRBV7-9 and J is TRBJ1-2; 10 bases align to TRBD1. Unmatched junction bases numbered 8, after V lost 1 base and J lost 3 bases. From germline, CDR1 is SEHNR and CDR2 FQNEAQ (reference sequence). The CDR3 runs 17 residues. In DNA, the CDR3 is TGTGCCAGCAGCTTAGAAGGGACAGGGGCTTCTCACTATGGCTACACCTTC. As protein: CASSLEGTGASHYGYTF.

The J gene is TRBJ2-1, the V gene TRBV7-9, with D uncertain. The germline gives CDR1 SEHNR, CDR2 FQNEAQ (reference sequence). The CDR3 loop spans 13 amino acids. Trimming left V 7 bases short and J 1 base short, with 8 bases between. The CDR3 protein is CASNGPSYNEQFF. CDR3 nucleotides: TGTGCCAGCAACGGGCCATCCTACAATGAGCAGTTCTTC.

There are many counts of this clonotype. This chain joins TRBV10-3 and TRBJ1-2, with D unclear. This CDR3 is built from 12 residues. Trimming took 0 bases from V and 7 from J, leaving 6 bases between them. Germline lookup yields CDR1 ENHRY and CDR2 SYGVKD. The CDR3 loop reads CAISESGAGYTF. The CDR3 DNA sequence: TGTGCCATCAGTGAGTCAGGCGCTGGCTACACCTTC.

The V gene is TRBV27, the J gene TRBJ1-2, with TRBD1 identical over 8 bases. This CDR3 has 15 amino acids. V gave up 5 bases and J gave up 2 bases; unmatched junction bases: 7. Germline values: CDR1 MNHEY, CDR2 SMNVEV (reference sequence). The CDR3 nucleotides are TGTGCCAGCAGTGTGACGGGACAGGCAAACTATGGCTACACCTTC. It is translated as CASSVTGQANYGYTF.

The table lists this clonotype with a few counts. This chain links TRBV6-4 with TRBJ1-2; 7 bases line up with TRBD1. J was trimmed by 6 bases and V by 8 bases; bases with no gene match: 18. CDR3 size: 16 residues. Per germline, CDR1 MRHNA and CDR2 SNTAGT. The CDR3 nucleotides read TGTGCCAGCTCAATCGTCCGGGACAGTAATAGGAATGGCTACACCTTC. Translating it yields CASSIVRDSNRNGYTF.

This clonotype was counted between two and nine times. The CDR3 loop is CASSSGLANYGYTF. CDR3 bases: TGTGCCAGCAGTTCCGGGCTAGCTAACTATGGCTACACCTTC. The genes are TRBV12-3 or TRBV12-4 and TRBJ1-2; D call uncertain. The CDR3 has 14 amino acids. V was cut by 4 bases and J by 0 bases, with 9 bases left in between.

This clonotype was found a few times. The chain combines TRBV12-5 with TRBJ2-4; D might be TRBD2 (5 bases). V lost 6 bases and J lost 15, with 18 bases in between. There are 12 residues in the CDR3. Germline CDR1 reads LGHNT; CDR2 reads FRNRAP. DNA for the CDR3: TGTGCTAGTGGACGGGAATGGCAGGATACGTACTTC. Its protein product is CASGREWQDTYF. Together with reference TRBV12-5 and TRBJ2-4, the CDR3 gives the full variable domain: DARVTQTPRHKVTEMGQEVTMRCQPILGHNTVFWYRQTMMQGLELLAYFRNRAPLDDSGMPKDRFSAEMPDATLATLKIQPSEPRDSAVYFCASGREWQDTYFGAGTRLSVL.

The chain couples TRBV10-3 to TRBJ2-4; 14 bases are a match to TRBD2. The CDR3 consists of 18 residues. V was pared by 6 bases and J by 0 bases, with 7 bases of the junction left unmatched. Germline V lookup: CDR1 ENHRY, CDR2 SYGVKD. CDR3 bases: TGTGCCATCAGCCCTGGGACTAGCGGGGGCCAAGCCAAAAACATTCAGTACTTC. Its translation: CAISPGTSGGQAKNIQYF.

This clonotype appeared many times. The chain employs TRBV7-9 and TRBJ2-4, with D tentatively TRBD1 (6 bases). Germline V gene sequence: CDR1 SEHNR, CDR2 FQNEAQ (reference sequence). With 4 bases removed from V and 0 bases from J, the gap between germline ends came to 13 bases. The CDR3 is 16 amino acids. The chain's CDR3 is CASSSTGTLAKNIQYF. DNA of the CDR3: TGTGCCAGCAGCTCGACCGGGACATTAGCCAAAAACATTCAGTACTTC.

This clonotype appeared a few times. The CDR3 spells CSASLDEGGPYEQYF. The CDR3 DNA reads TGCAGTGCGTCCCTCGATGAAGGAGGGCCTTACGAGCAGTACTTC. V is TRBV20-1 and J is TRBJ2-7; TRBD2 is a possible D gene (6 bases). Germline CDR1 DFQATT, CDR2 SNEGSKA (reference sequence). The V gene lost 6 bases and the J gene lost 4 bases, with 22 bases spanning the gap. This CDR3 spans 15 amino acids.

V usage is TRBV1 and J usage is TRBJ2-1; TRBD1, as called in the table, went unchecked against the DNA. TRBV1 represents a pseudogene. CDR3 length: 14 residues. For the CDR3, the DNA is TGCACCAGCAGCTCCCGGGACAGGGGTAATGAGCAGTTCTTC. Encoded protein: CTSSSRDRGNEQFF.

Ten or more counts support this clonotype. This CDR3 reads CASSNGGSMDTQYF. The CDR3 DNA follows: TGTGCCAGCTCAAACGGGGGGTCCATGGATACGCAGTATTTT. This sequence joins TRBV28 and TRBJ2-3; 7 bases align to TRBD2. Germline assignment: CDR1 MDHEN and CDR2 SYDVKM. Trimming took 8 bases from V and 6 from J; bases not matched to a gene: 11. This CDR3 spans 14 amino acids.

The table lists this clonotype with a few counts. The chain is built from TRBV6-1 and TRBJ2-6; TRBD1 matches 9 bases. With V trimmed by 6 bases and J by 2 bases, 5 bases remained unmatched. Germline V lookup: CDR1 MNHNS, CDR2 SASEGT. The CDR3 contains 16 residues. DNA of the CDR3: TGTGCCAGCAGCCGGGACAGGGTAACTGGGGCCAACGTCCTGACTTTC. This gives the protein CASSRDRVTGANVLTF.

V and J are TRBV6-5 and TRBJ2-7, with D hard to call. Trimming cost V 10 bases and J 3 bases, with 16 bases left between them. The length of the CDR3 is 13 residues. Germline-derived CDR1 and CDR2 are MNHEY and SVGAGI. The CDR3 loop reads CATRFLADYEQYF. The CDR3 region has the DNA TGTGCCACCCGGTTCCTCGCGGACTACGAGCAGTACTTC.

The chain couples TRBV20-1 to TRBJ1-1, with a tentative D call TRBD1 (5 bases). The ends were cut back, 5 bases at V and 1 base at J, with 14 bases in the middle. The germline V gene has CDR1 DFQATT and CDR2 SNEGSKA (reference sequence). CDR3 length equals 14 residues. The CDR3 protein is CSADGGATNTEAFF. CDR3 nucleotide sequence: TGCAGTGCTGACGGTGGGGCAACGAACACTGAAGCTTTCTTT.